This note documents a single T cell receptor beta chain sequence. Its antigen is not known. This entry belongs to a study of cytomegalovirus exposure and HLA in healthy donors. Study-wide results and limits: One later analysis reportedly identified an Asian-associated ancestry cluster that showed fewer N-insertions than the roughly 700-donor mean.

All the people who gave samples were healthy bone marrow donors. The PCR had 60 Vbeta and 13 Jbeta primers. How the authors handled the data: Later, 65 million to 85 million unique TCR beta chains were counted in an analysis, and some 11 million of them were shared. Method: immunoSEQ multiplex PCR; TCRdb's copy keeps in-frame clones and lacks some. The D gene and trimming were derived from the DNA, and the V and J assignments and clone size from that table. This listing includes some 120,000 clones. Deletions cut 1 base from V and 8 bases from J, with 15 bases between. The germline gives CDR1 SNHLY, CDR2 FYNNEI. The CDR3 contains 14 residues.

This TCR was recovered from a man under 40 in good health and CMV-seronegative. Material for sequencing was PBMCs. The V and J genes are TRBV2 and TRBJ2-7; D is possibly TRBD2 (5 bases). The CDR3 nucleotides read TGTGCCAGCAGTGAAGGGGAGACTTATACCCAGCAGTACTTC. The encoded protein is CASSEGETYTQQYF.